The subject of this entry is one T cell receptor (beta chain). The antigen is undetermined. This specimen comes from a study of Ad26.COV2.S vaccination and SARS-CoV-2 variants. Study details: Vaccine-arm donor from the placebo-controlled COV1001 Ad26.COV2.S trial. Intramuscularly, Ad26.COV2.S was given either once or twice, 56 days apart.

Treatment indicated: some 19 received Ad26.COV2.S at low or high dose, single or two shots; five or six received placebo; per-sample allocation not given. Collection of the samples took place on day 63 after the first injection of vaccine or placebo. As its vector, the vaccine had Ad26, which expressed Wuhan-strain SARS-CoV-2 spike. The study's findings and limits: Breadth measured for non-spike TCRs was similar across vaccine and placebo recipients.

The protocol was immunoSEQ multiplex PCR, while the TCRdb copy is restricted to in-frame clones and leaves out a portion. The table shows 350,000 to 500,000 clones, with about 88% occurring only once. The germline V gene has CDR1 GTSNPN and CDR2 SVGIG (reference sequence). The CDR3 totals 14 residues. The chain recombines TRBV30 with TRBJ1-4; D is ambiguous. The clonotype comes from a person between 18 and 59 years old who received the Ad26.COV2.S COVID-19 vaccine or a placebo. Sequenced here: peripheral blood, sampled in a trial of Ad26.COV2.S vaccine versus placebo. DNA of the CDR3: TGTGGCAAAATGAAGGCTTCAACTAATGAAAAACTGTTTTTT. Amino acids: CGKMKASTNEKLFF.